The 12 T cell receptor beta chains reported below all come from one sample, sequenced in a study of Tregs in tolerant kidney transplant recipients. The method was immunoSEQ multiplex PCR; TCRdb's version includes in-frame clones alone and lacks a portion of them. Counted here are roughly 64,000 clones, less than 98% occurring once; the ten biggest clones make up 0.34%. The sequenced sample was Tregs from blood, obtained before the transplant. The origin of the receptors is a human donor who received a combined kidney and bone marrow transplant.

The chain recombines TRBV11-1 with TRBJ2-3, with 12 bases fitting TRBD2. The CDR3 is made up of 16 amino acids. J lost 3 bases, V lost 4 bases, and 5 bases had no gene match. CDR1 SGHAT and CDR2 FQDESV come from the germline V gene (reference sequence). CDR3 bases: TGTGCCAGCAGCTCCAGACTAGCGGGAGATACAGATACGCAGTATTTT. Translating gives CASSSRLAGDTDTQYF.

This clone appeared a few times. An end of the junction differs from the germline gene, which may be a read error. V and J are TRBV14 and TRBJ2-7, with D perhaps matching TRBD1 (6 bases). This CDR3 comprises 13 residues. Germline V lookup: CDR1 SGHDN, CDR2 FVKESK. CDR3 sequence reads: CASSQERSTGRDF. The CDR3 DNA reads as TGTGCCAGCAGCCAAGAACGGTCGACAGGACGGGACTTC.

V is TRBV30 and J is TRBJ2-3; 16 positions agree with TRBD2. In germline, CDR1 is GTSNPN, CDR2 SVGIG (reference sequence). CDR3 length: 21 amino acids. The V and J ends lost 2 bases and 4 bases, in that order; junction bases with no gene match: 18. This CDR3 is CAWSRGRGLAGGGRTSDTQYF. CDR3 in DNA: TGTGCCTGGAGTAGAGGTCGGGGACTAGCGGGAGGGGGGAGGACTTCAGATACGCAGTATTTT.

The CDR3 protein is CSVLRRYGYTF. CDR3 sequence (DNA): TGCAGCGTTTTAAGGAGGTATGGCTACACCTTC. The chain combines TRBV29-1 with TRBJ1-2; no clear D. Germline CDR1 SQVTM, CDR2 ANQGSEA. CDR3 length: 11 amino acids. The V end lost 5 bases, the J end lost 5 bases, and 9 bases lay between the germline ends.

The chain links TRBV7-3 to TRBJ2-7, with D tentatively TRBD2 (6 bases). CDR1 and CDR2 from the germline V gene are SGHTA and FQGTGA. The CDR3 extends over 13 amino acids. Trimming took 5 bases from V and 6 from J, leaving 14 bases between them. CDR3 residues: CASSRRGDSEQYF. CDR3 DNA: TGTGCCAGCAGCCGACGCGGGGATAGCGAGCAGTACTTC. Using reference TRBV7-3 and TRBJ2-7 for the parts outside the CDR3, the full variable domain is GAGVSQTPSNKVTEKGKYVELRCDPISGHTALYWYRQSLGQGPEFLIYFQGTGAADDSGLPNDRFFAVRPEGSVSTLKIQRTERGDSAVYLCASSRRGDSEQYFGPGTRLTVT.

The CDR3 protein is CASSYKATSGNQETQYF. The CDR3 DNA reads TGTGCCAGCAGCTATAAAGCGACTAGCGGGAACCAAGAGACCCAGTACTTC. The chain links TRBV7-9 to TRBJ2-5, with 11 bases identical to TRBD2. Looked up from germline, CDR1 is SEHNR and CDR2 is FQNEAQ (reference sequence). This CDR3 is built from 17 residues. Losses at the gene ends were 4 bases for V and 0 bases for J; bases not matched to a gene: 7.

This clone was seen once. For the CDR3, the DNA is TGTGCCAGCAGCCTCCCAGGGGAAACCGGGGAGCTGTTTTTT. Residues: CASSLPGETGELFF. This sequence joins TRBV7-3 and TRBJ2-2; tentative D call: TRBD1 (6 bases). The germline V and J ends were trimmed by 5 bases and 5 bases, with 12 bases remaining between them. The CDR3 runs 14 residues. From germline, CDR1 is SGHTA and CDR2 FQGTGA. Drawing the rest from reference TRBV7-3 and TRBJ2-2, the complete variable domain is GAGVSQTPSNKVTEKGKYVELRCDPISGHTALYWYRQSLGQGPEFLIYFQGTGAADDSGLPNDRFFAVRPEGSVSTLKIQRTERGDSAVYLCASSLPGETGELFFGEGSRLTVL.

The gene calls are TRBV2 and TRBJ2-5; D not certain. This CDR3 contains 16 residues. Deletions cut 2 bases from V and 1 base from J, with 14 bases between. CDR1 and CDR2 from the germline V gene are SNHLY and FYNNEI. Here the CDR3 reads CASSETAPGFQETQYF. The CDR3 coding sequence is TGTGCCAGCAGTGAAACAGCTCCTGGCTTCCAAGAGACCCAGTACTTC.

This clone was counted a single time. This chain uses TRBV25-1 with TRBJ2-3; 11 bases map to TRBD2. The CDR3 has 15 residues. Losses at the gene ends were 10 bases for V and 2 bases for J; bases not matched to a gene: 8. Germline CDR1 MGHDK, CDR2 SYGVNS. The CDR3, as DNA: TGTGCCACCCAAGGACTAGCGGGTTACACAGATACGCAGTATTTT. Translated: CATQGLAGYTDTQYF.

The chain has TRBV14 and TRBJ2-2, with 10 bases matching TRBD1. V shed 1 base and J 3 bases; nucleotides not matched to a gene: 8. CDR1 is SGHDN and CDR2 is FVKESK in the germline V gene. The CDR3 consists of 18 residues. The CDR3 DNA reads TGTGCCAGCAGCCAAGCATGGGGGACAGGGGAGTACACCGGGGAGCTGTTTTTT. Its protein product is CASSQAWGTGEYTGELFF.

This chain connects TRBV4-1 to TRBJ2-6, with 12 bases that match TRBD1. Per the germline V gene, CDR1 is MGHRA and CDR2 is YSYEKL. Unmatched junction bases numbered 5, after V lost 0 bases and J lost 2 bases. CDR3 length: 19 amino acids. CDR3 amino acids: CASSQERGTGGPGANVLTF. As DNA, the CDR3 is TGCGCCAGCAGCCAAGAAAGAGGGACAGGGGGCCCTGGGGCCAACGTCCTGACTTTC.

This chain uses TRBV29-1 with TRBJ2-7; 10 positions match TRBD2. V lost 5 bases to trimming and J lost 2 bases; unmatched junction nucleotides: 6. Germline CDR1 is SQVTM and CDR2 is ANQGSEA. The CDR3 runs to 14 residues. The CDR3 reads CSVYVAGGAYEQYF. CDR3 nucleotide sequence: TGCAGCGTTTACGTAGCGGGAGGCGCCTACGAGCAGTACTTC.